Presented here are 24 T cell receptor beta chains from one specimen sequenced in a study of OX40 agonist ivuxolimab in advanced cancers. Profiled with immunoSEQ multiplex PCR; TCRdb holds only in-frame clones, not every one. In the table there are some 65,000 clones, about 90% of which are singletons. Sequenced material: CD4+ or CD8+ T cells sorted from blood, taken in a trial of the OX40 agonist ivuxolimab. All receptors derive from an adult with an advanced solid tumor such as melanoma, head and neck, liver or kidney cancer.

This chain joins TRBV7-2 and TRBJ2-2, with TRBD1 as a possible D gene (5 bases). Germline loops: CDR1 SGHTA, CDR2 FQGNSA. V dropped 0 bases and J dropped 1 base, with 6 bases sitting between them. This CDR3 comprises 15 residues. CDR3 coding DNA: TGTGCCAGCAGCTTAGCACAGGTGAACACCGGGGAGCTGTTTTTT. The encoded protein is CASSLAQVNTGELFF.

V and J are TRBV19 and TRBJ2-6; no reliable D call. Germline CDR1 is LNHDA and CDR2 is SQIVND (reference sequence). Between the trimmed V and J ends, which lost 3 bases and 0 bases, there was a span of 6 bases. The CDR3 runs 15 residues. CDR3 sequence reads: CASSIVFSGANVLTF. The DNA of the CDR3 is TGTGCCAGTAGTATTGTGTTCTCTGGGGCCAACGTCCTGACTTTC. The variable domain in full, completed from reference TRBV19 and TRBJ2-6, reads DGGITQSPKYLFRKEGQNVTLSCEQNLNHDAMYWYRQDPGQGLRLIYYSQIVNDFQKGDIAEGYSVSREKKESFPLTVTSAQKNPTAFYLCASSIVFSGANVLTFGAGSRLTVL.

The rearrangement joins TRBV18 to TRBJ1-1, with D possibly matching TRBD1 (5 bases). The CDR3 totals 14 residues. Germline CDR1 and CDR2: KGHSH and LQKENI. Trimming left V 6 bases short and J 1 base short, with 12 bases between. The CDR3 protein is CASSPGTQNTEAFF. The CDR3 bases are TGTGCCAGCTCCCCGGGGACCCAGAACACTGAAGCTTTCTTT.

The chain uses TRBV6-1 and TRBJ2-3; TRBD1 agrees at 8 bases. The germline gives CDR1 MNHNS, CDR2 SASEGT. V trimming: 6 bases; J trimming: 3 bases; junction bases outside the gene matches: 5. CDR3 size: 14 residues. The CDR3 bases are TGTGCCAGCAGAGTACAGGGGGAAACAGATACGCAGTATTTT. Residues: CASRVQGETDTQYF.

This clone has only a few counts. This chain links TRBV9 with TRBJ1-5; perhaps TRBD1 as D (5 bases). The V end lost 0 bases, the J end lost 5 bases, and 12 bases lay between the germline ends. Germline assignment: CDR1 SGDLS and CDR2 YYNGEE. The CDR3 covers 15 residues. CDR3 protein: CASSVGSGFDQPQHF. In nucleotides, the CDR3 is TGTGCCAGCAGCGTAGGGTCAGGGTTCGATCAGCCCCAGCATTTT.

The gene calls are TRBV7-2 and TRBJ1-1; D not resolved. From germline, CDR1 is SGHTA and CDR2 FQGNSA. CDR3 size: 13 residues. V was clipped by 5 bases and J by 2 bases, with 9 bases between them. The CDR3 reads CASSPTSNTEAFF. The CDR3 coding sequence is TGTGCCAGCAGCCCGACATCCAACACTGAAGCTTTCTTT. Complete variable domain (other parts from reference TRBV7-2 and TRBJ1-1): GAGVSQSPSNKVTEKGKDVELRCDPISGHTALYWYRQSLGQGLEFLIYFQGNSAPDKSGLPSDRFSAERTGGSVSTLTIQRTQQEDSAVYLCASSPTSNTEAFFGQGTRLTVV.

V and J are TRBV4-1 and TRBJ2-3, with D possibly TRBD2 on 5 matching bases. Trimming pared 1 base from V and 6 bases from J, leaving 17 bases between. The CDR3 spans 16 residues. Germline loops: CDR1 MGHRA, CDR2 YSYEKL. CDR3 region: CASSQGASRIADTQYF. In DNA form, the CDR3 reads TGCGCCAGCAGCCAAGGGGCCAGCAGGATAGCGGATACGCAGTATTTT.

The chain is built from TRBV5-4 and TRBJ1-6; D uncertain. CDR3 size: 15 residues. Germline V CDR1 and CDR2: SGHNT, YYREEE (reference sequence). Trimming cost V 1 base and J 3 bases, with 8 bases left between them. The CDR3 sequence: CASSLSPGYNSPLHF. Written as DNA, the CDR3 is TGTGCCAGCAGCTTGTCCCCCGGCTATAATTCACCCCTCCACTTT.

This chain connects TRBV7-9 to TRBJ1-4; D not certain. With 2 bases removed from V and 2 bases from J, the gap between germline ends came to 6 bases. Per germline, CDR1 SEHNR and CDR2 FQNEAQ (reference sequence). CDR3 length: 14 amino acids. The CDR3, as DNA: TGTGCCAGCAGCTTACAGCAGACTAATGAAAAACTGTTTTTT. Translated, it gives CASSLQQTNEKLFF.

This chain links TRBV11-3 with TRBJ2-1, with 9 bases that match TRBD2. The J segment lost 7 bases and the V segment lost 0 bases, leaving 4 bases of the junction unmatched. The germline V gene encodes CDR1 SGHNT and CDR2 YENEEA. This CDR3 has 15 residues. DNA for the CDR3: TGTGCCAGCAGCTTAGATAGCGGGAGAGGAAATGAGCAGTTCTTC. Translating it yields CASSLDSGRGNEQFF.

The chain joins TRBV11-2 to TRBJ2-1, with TRBD1 matching over 9 bases. The germline CDR1 and CDR2 sequences are SGHAT and FQNNGV. The V and J ends lost 0 bases and 8 bases, in that order; junction bases with no gene match: 11. This CDR3 is built from 17 residues. CDR3 in DNA: TGTGCCAGCAGCTTAGATCTCCCAGCACAGGGGGCGTATGAGCAGTTCTTC. This codes for CASSLDLPAQGAYEQFF.

This chain connects TRBV19 to TRBJ2-1; 8 bases align to TRBD2. The CDR3 consists of 16 residues. The trim removed 8 bases at V and 4 bases at J, leaving 13 bases unmatched. Germline CDR1 reads LNHDA; CDR2 reads SQIVND (reference sequence). The DNA of the CDR3 is TGTGCCAGTGACCCCACCCGCGGGGGGAATTACAATGAGCAGTTCTTC. Translating it yields CASDPTRGGNYNEQFF.

This sequence joins TRBV15 and TRBJ2-3; 9 bases are a match to TRBD2. Germline V gives CDR1 LNHNV, CDR2 YYDKDF (reference sequence). V dropped 1 base and J dropped 2; count of bases not matched to a gene: 7. This CDR3 region has 17 residues. The CDR3 region has the DNA TGTGCCACCAGCAGAGCACCAGGCGGGAGGGTCACAGATACGCAGTATTTT. This gives the protein CATSRAPGGRVTDTQYF.

DNA for the CDR3: TGTGCCAGCAGTTCAGGTTCACCCCTCCACTTT. This gives the protein CASSSGSPLHF. The rearrangement links TRBV6-5 to TRBJ1-6; D unresolved. Trimming removed 4 bases at V and 9 bases at J, with 4 bases between. The CDR3 length is 11 residues. Germline values: CDR1 MNHEY, CDR2 SVGAGI.

The genes are TRBV19 and TRBJ2-7, with D perhaps given as TRBD1 or TRBD2 (5 bases each). Looked up from germline, CDR1 is LNHDA and CDR2 is SQIVND (reference sequence). Trimming took 3 bases from V and 0 from J, leaving 12 bases between them. This CDR3 region has 15 residues. The CDR3 DNA reads TGTGCCAGTAGTATCTCGCCAGGGAGCTCCTACGAGCAGTACTTC. It is translated as CASSISPGSSYEQYF.

J is TRBJ2-7 and V is TRBV9; D possibly corresponds to TRBD1 (6 bases). CDR1 SGDLS and CDR2 YYNGEE come from the germline V gene. The V end lost 3 bases, the J end lost 6 bases, and 22 bases lay between the germline ends. CDR3 length: 16 amino acids. The CDR3 DNA sequence: TGTGCCAGCAGCGCGGGGTCGGGACAAGCCTCTTCCGAGCAGTACTTC. This encodes CASSAGSGQASSEQYF.

The chain uses TRBV7-9 and TRBJ2-5; D is unresolved. The DNA end is a closer match to TRBJ2-7, so the J assignment may be wrong. Germline values: CDR1 SEHNR, CDR2 FQNEAQ (reference sequence). The CDR3 sequence is 14 residues long. The CDR3 region is CASSFSLGSYEQYF. The DNA for the CDR3 is TGTGCCAGCAGCTTCTCTTTGGGGTCCTACGAGCAGTACTTC.

The V call is TRBV9, the J call TRBJ2-3; D ambiguous. CDR1 is SGDLS and CDR2 is YYNGEE in the germline V gene. The CDR3 length is 16 residues. V lost 3 bases, J lost 2 bases, and 16 bases lay in between. CDR3 loop: CASSAGSAINTDTQYF. The CDR3, as DNA: TGTGCCAGCAGCGCCGGTTCAGCTATTAACACAGATACGCAGTATTTT.

The chain is built from TRBV7-2 and TRBJ2-1; the match to TRBD2 covers 9 bases. From germline, CDR1 is SGHTA and CDR2 FQGNSA. The length of the CDR3 is 14 residues. J was trimmed by 9 bases and V by 6 bases; bases with no gene match: 9. Here the CDR3 reads CASSPGLAVSEQFF. The CDR3, as DNA: TGTGCCAGCAGTCCGGGACTAGCTGTCAGTGAGCAGTTCTTC.

The J gene is TRBJ2-7, the V gene TRBV2; D is undetermined. Trimming removed 8 bases from V and 4 bases from J, with 3 bases in between. This CDR3 comprises 9 residues. Germline CDR1 and CDR2: SNHLY and FYNNEI. This CDR3 reads CASGYEQYF. CDR3 DNA: TGTGCCAGCGGTTACGAGCAGTACTTC. The complete variable domain, with remaining parts taken from reference TRBV2 and TRBJ2-7, reads EPEVTQTPSHQVTQMGQEVILRCVPISNHLYFYWYRQILGQKVEFLVSFYNNEISEKSEIFDDQFSVERPDGSNFTLKIRSTKLEDSAMYFCASGYEQYFGPGTRLTVT.

This rearrangement joins TRBV7-2 to TRBJ2-7, with D perhaps matching TRBD1 (5 bases). This CDR3 region has 15 residues. CDR1 and CDR2 (germline): SGHTA, FQGNSA. The V gene lost 1 base and the J gene lost 2 bases, with 12 bases spanning the gap. CDR3 amino acids: CASSLGGGQTYEQYF. CDR3 nucleotide sequence: TGTGCCAGCAGCTTAGGGGGTGGACAAACCTACGAGCAGTACTTC.

The chain carries TRBV30 and TRBJ2-7; D not resolved. Trimming shortened V by 2 bases and J by 10 bases, and 12 bases separated the two germline ends. From germline, CDR1 is GTSNPN and CDR2 SVGIG (reference sequence). The CDR3 is made up of 11 amino acids. DNA of the CDR3: TGTGCCTGGAGTCGTCGAACGCATCAGTACTTC. Protein sequence: CAWSRRTHQYF.

This chain connects TRBV27 to TRBJ2-5, with no clear D. The CDR3 covers 16 residues. V lost 5 bases to trimming and J lost 2 bases, with 18 bases between them. The germline V gene has CDR1 MNHEY and CDR2 SMNVEV (reference sequence). The CDR3 sequence is CASSKRLGSSQETQYF. The CDR3 bases are TGTGCCAGCAGTAAACGACTCGGGTCCTCACAAGAGACCCAGTACTTC.

This chain uses TRBV25-1 with TRBJ1-3; TRBD1 agrees at 7 bases. J gave up 6 bases and V 6 bases, and 5 bases lay outside the gene matches. CDR1 and CDR2 from the germline V gene are MGHDK and SYGVNS. The length of the CDR3 is 13 residues. CDR3 loop: CASSEDRENTIYF. The CDR3 bases are TGTGCCAGCAGCGAAGACAGGGAAAACACCATATATTTT.